This entry is about one TCR beta chain. What it recognizes is unknown. Clones were read by immunoSEQ multiplex PCR, and TCRdb kept only the in-frame ones, dropping some. Among 400,000 to 450,000 clones, approximately 90% were seen once, and the ten largest hold 12%. This entry belongs to a study of Ad26.COV2.S vaccination and SARS-CoV-2 variants. Looking at the study overall: The vaccine Ad26.COV2.S was put into the muscle once, or twice with 56 days between. Overall study results and limits: The TCR breadth and depth analyses may have produced an underestimate of total T cell responses.

Treatment described: around 19 received Ad26.COV2.S at low or high dose, single or two shots; roughly five received placebo; per-sample allocation not given. Samples were taken on day 63 after the first vaccine or placebo injection. An adult donor aged 18-55 years was enrolled in Boston. Expressing Wuhan-strain SARS-CoV-2 spike, an Ad26 vector served as the vaccine. This sample comprised peripheral blood, obtained in a trial of Ad26.COV2.S vaccine versus placebo. The receptor's source is a person between 18 and 60 years old who received the Ad26.COV2.S COVID-19 vaccine or a placebo.

The CDR3 is CASRPEQYF. CDR3 bases: TGTGCCAGCAGACCCGAGCAGTACTTC. This chain joins TRBV27 and TRBJ2-7; D is unclear. The germline V gene has CDR1 MNHEY and CDR2 SMNVEV (reference sequence). The CDR3 covers 9 residues. V was cut by 6 bases and J by 6 bases, with 3 bases left in between.